This TCR beta chain was identified during a study of OX40 agonist ivuxolimab in advanced cancers. In the study overall: Head and neck, renal cell, melanoma or hepatocellular carcinoma were the cancers that dose-escalation patients had.

Clones were read by immunoSEQ multiplex PCR, and TCRdb kept only the in-frame ones, dropping some. The table lists 70,000 to 75,000 clones, around 83% of them singletons. Only one count was recorded for this clone. What it binds is not known. Patients with autoimmune history or systemic immunosuppression were excluded. Study results and caveats: At doses 0.1 to 3.0 mg/kg, CD4+ and CD8+ clones expanded.

Germline V lookup: CDR1 MNHEY, CDR2 SMNVEV (reference sequence). This CDR3 has 14 amino acids. V was shortened by 2 bases and J by 0 bases, with 7 bases between the two germline ends. V usage is TRBV27 and J usage is TRBJ1-1; D unclear. This receptor was taken from an adult with an advanced solid tumor such as melanoma, head and neck, liver or kidney cancer. This specimen was CD4+ or CD8+ T cells sorted from blood, taken in a trial of the OX40 agonist ivuxolimab. The CDR3 sequence: CASSLGVMNTEAFF. The CDR3 bases are TGTGCCAGCAGTTTAGGAGTTATGAACACTGAAGCTTTCTTT.